The 8 T cell receptor beta chains below come from one sample, sequenced in a study of persistence of HIV-infected CD4 T cells. The libraries were made with immunoSEQ version 4 in survey mode. TCRdb's table, derived via immunoSEQ multiplex PCR, lists solely in-frame clones and lacks some. The sample has roughly 30,000 clones, around 73% seen once. These receptors have no identified antigens. Cells were stimulated with CMV-infected fibroblast lysates at 10 ug/mL. Memory cells lacking CD40L and CD69 with high CD45RO were sorted. The source material was CD4+ T cells sorted from PBMCs after roughly 18-hour stimulation, sampled from a patient who received antiretroviral therapy. Receptor source: an adult woman with HIV who was CMV-seropositive.

There are a few counts of this clone. The rearrangement uses TRBV28 and TRBJ1-5; D gene ambiguous. The germline CDR1 and CDR2 sequences are MDHEN and SYDVKM. V lost 6 bases to trimming and J lost 9 bases, with 12 bases between them. This CDR3 has 12 residues. The CDR3 bases are TGTGCCAGCAGGGCCAGCCCCAGGCCCCAGCATTTT. It encodes CASRASPRPQHF.

In this sample, this clone turned up a few times. V gene TRBV5-1 combines with J gene TRBJ2-1; D unresolved. The germline V gene has CDR1 SGHRS and CDR2 YFSETQ. The CDR3 runs to 11 residues. Trimming left V 3 bases short and J 7 bases short, with 5 bases between. CDR3 protein: CASSSRNEQFF. The DNA of the CDR3 is TGCGCCAGCAGCTCAAGGAATGAGCAGTTCTTC.

The chain joins TRBV29-1 to TRBJ1-4, with 9 bases identical to TRBD1. This CDR3 is built from 15 residues. The V and J ends lost 5 bases and 8 bases, in that order; junction bases with no gene match: 12. Germline values: CDR1 SQVTM, CDR2 ANQGSEA. The DNA of the CDR3 is TGCAGCGTTTCCGTGTCAGGGACAGGGAGGGAAAAACTGTTTTTT. Protein product: CSVSVSGTGREKLFF.

The chain joins TRBV2 to TRBJ1-1; D unclear. CDR1 and CDR2 (germline): SNHLY, FYNNEI. The CDR3 contains 13 residues. Trimming cost V 2 bases and J 0 bases, with 4 bases left between them. The CDR3 bases are TGTGCCAGCAGTGAATTAGTGAACACTGAAGCTTTCTTT. It translates to CASSELVNTEAFF.

The chain couples TRBV27 to TRBJ2-7, with a weak D call TRBD2 (6 bases). V was cut by 5 bases and J by 6 bases, with 11 bases left in between. The CDR3 has 12 amino acids. Germline loops: CDR1 MNHEY, CDR2 SMNVEV (reference sequence). The CDR3 bases are TGTGCCAGCAGTCAAATGGGGGGCGAGCAGTACGTC. This encodes CASSQMGGEQYV.

The chain is built from TRBV2 and TRBJ1-6; D possibly corresponds to TRBD1 (5 bases). V lost 6 bases, J lost 7 bases, and 13 bases lay in between. CDR3 length equals 14 residues. In germline, CDR1 is SNHLY, CDR2 FYNNEI. The CDR3 spells CASRRDGANSPLHF. The DNA of the CDR3 is TGTGCCAGCAGGAGGGACGGCGCGAATTCACCCCTCCACTTT.

The rearrangement links TRBV7-3 to TRBJ2-6, with unresolved D. Trimming left V 2 bases short and J 3 bases short, with 8 bases between. CDR1 is SGHTA and CDR2 is FQGTGA in the germline V gene. The CDR3 extends over 15 amino acids. In DNA form, the CDR3 reads TGTGCCAGCAGCTTAGTGGCAGATGGGGCCAACGTCCTGACTTTC. It encodes CASSLVADGANVLTF.

For the CDR3, the DNA is TGTGCCAGCACCTCCCTAGCGGGGGGGCCGACCGGGGAGCTGTTTTTT. Its translation is CASTSLAGGPTGELFF. The chain carries TRBV27 and TRBJ2-2, with TRBD2 matching 12 bases. This CDR3 contains 16 residues. J lost 5 bases, V lost 7 bases, and 8 bases had no gene match. In germline, CDR1 is MNHEY, CDR2 SMNVEV (reference sequence).